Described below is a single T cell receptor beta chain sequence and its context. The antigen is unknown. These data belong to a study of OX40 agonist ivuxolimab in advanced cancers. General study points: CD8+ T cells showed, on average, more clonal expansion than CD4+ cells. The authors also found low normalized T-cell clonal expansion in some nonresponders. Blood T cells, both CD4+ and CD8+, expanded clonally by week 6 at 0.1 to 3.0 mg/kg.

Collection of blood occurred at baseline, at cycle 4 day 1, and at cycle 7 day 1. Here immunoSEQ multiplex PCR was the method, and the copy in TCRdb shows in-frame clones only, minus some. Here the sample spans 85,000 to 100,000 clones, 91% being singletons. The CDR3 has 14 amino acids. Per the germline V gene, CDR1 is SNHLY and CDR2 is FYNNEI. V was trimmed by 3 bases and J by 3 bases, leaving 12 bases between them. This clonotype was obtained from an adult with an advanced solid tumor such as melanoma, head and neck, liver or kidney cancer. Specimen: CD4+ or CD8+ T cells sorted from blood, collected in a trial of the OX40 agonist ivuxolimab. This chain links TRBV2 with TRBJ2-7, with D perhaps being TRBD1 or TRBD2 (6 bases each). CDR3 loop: CASSEWGASYEQYF. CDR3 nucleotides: TGTGCCAGCAGTGAGTGGGGGGCGAGCTACGAGCAGTACTTC.